This T cell receptor beta chain originates from a study of shared clonotypes between healthy human individuals (dated by TCRdb to the early 2020s). For the study in its entirety: A couple of women and three men aged 18 to 49 years were included in the cohort. For each donor, three plates each were used for CD4 naive and CD4 memory, two plates were used for CD8 naive, and one plate was used for CD8 memory. Blood TCR repertoires of five healthy adults were deeply sequenced to estimate repertoire size and the extent of clonotype sharing between individuals. Libraries were prepared and TCR repertoires were sequenced by different laboratories using diverse techniques, in order to increase sequencing depth and limit assay-specific biases. Leukapheresis yielded between about 0.85 and 9 billion PBMCs per donor.

The donors were healthy, HIV-negative adults with no recently reported acute infections or vaccinations. Every donor was a Caucasian adult living in Nashville, Tennessee, USA. CD4+ T cells were enriched by magnetic negative selection, after which naive cells were positively selected on CD45RA and the negative fraction was taken as the memory subset. Blood was collected by leukapheresis, and PBMCs were isolated by Ficoll-Histopaque density gradient centrifugation and then cryopreserved in liquid nitrogen vapor phase. Analytical flow cytometry was used to check the purity and quantity of every magnetically sorted T cell population. Each sorted fraction had its genomic DNA isolated and then quantified by UV absorbance on a Nanodrop 2000c. Study-wide findings and limitations: Estimated clonotype richness was generally larger for naive than for memory subsets. Pairwise subsampling indicated that sequencing depth was expected to affect the degree of clonotype sharing among donors. Because the study included only a small number of donors, the genetic and exposure-history diversity represented was limited. Rarefaction of sorted-subset datasets indicated incomplete sequencing despite the large sequencing depth. When a handful of donors were compared, the shared fraction of clonotypes was 5% to 6.5% for naive CD4, 3.5% for naive CD8, roughly 2.3% for memory CD4, and 0.4% for memory CD8. Clonotypes shared by all four sorted-subset donors showed higher generation probabilities than non-shared clonotypes. Only blood was sampled, and tissue TCR repertoires likely differ from those in blood.

To note about this clone: Its recognized antigen is unknown. The sample holds no much larger clone one base away, and base qualities are not on file.

Using the deep immunoSEQ assay, multiplex PCR amplified TCR CDR3 regions from genomic DNA. Genomic DNA extracted from each cell subset was distributed evenly over all wells of several immunoSEQ 96-well plates, and each plate served as one replicate. For sorted subsets, each replicate PCR was loaded with around 200 ng genomic DNA, equivalent to about 33,000 T cell genomes. The purified libraries were quantified using a Qubit 3.0 fluorometer, sized with a Bioanalyzer 2100, and then quantified again using the KAPA Library Quantification kit. A separate single-read 150-cycle Illumina NextSeq 550 flow cell was used to sequence each immunoSEQ 96-well plate. In the original analysis: Because the immunoSEQ output included only junctional sequences and no quality scores, the filtering could not be the same as the filtering used for full-length reads. To assign V/J genes and CDR3, sequences were annotated using PyIR, a Python wrapper for IgBLAST v1.9, with IMGT germline references. Reads were removed for weak V/J assignments (E-value above 1e-6), missing CDR3, stop codons, out-of-frame junctions, or ambiguous translated residues. V3J clonotypes were defined as sequences sharing an identical inferred V gene, J gene, and CDR3 amino acid sequence. Percentage overlap between repertoires was calculated by dividing the number of shared unique clonotypes by the size of the smaller repertoire. Richness of each repertoire was evaluated using RTK rarefaction, the Chao1 estimator, and Recon v2.1 estimates of unobserved clonotypes. For all TCRbeta clonotypes obtained by the gDNA method from several donors, generation probabilities were computed with OLGA. In TCRdb, the immuneACCESS table is reduced to in-frame sequences with V and J assigned. These tables do not hold every clone; where another copy was compared, an unresolved V gene accounts for under half, and the others remain unexplained. V, J and clone size are taken as reported in that table, and D and trimming were inferred from the DNA itself. The sample includes 2 million to 2.5 million clones, with just over 90% observed a single time. The biggest ten clones account for 0.39% of the sample.

The CDR3 holds 13 amino acids from the cysteine to the phenylalanine. The sequence is cut down to CDR3 DNA, 39 bases in frame from base 1. After removal of 8 bases from V and 4 bases from J, the junction retains 4 bases not matched to a gene. Per the germline V gene (reference sequence), MNHNY is the CDR1 and SVGAGI is the CDR2. The chain is encoded by TRBV6-6 joined to TRBJ2-2, with 7 bases aligning to TRBD2. This receptor was identified in a man younger than 35 in good health. Some clones in this sample may be carry-over from other donors' samples. Material for sequencing was naive CD4+ T cells from PBMCs. The meaning of the sample's cell subset or site label: CD45RA+ positively selected. The DNA sequence is TGTGCCAGCCGGCAGCGGGGCACCGGGGAGCTGTTTTTT. It translates as CASRQRGTGELFF.